The clone carrying this TCR beta chain was counted at least ten times. Looked up from germline, CDR1 is DFQATT and CDR2 is SNEGSKA (reference sequence). There are 14 residues in the CDR3. Germline trimming cut 3 bases from V and 10 bases from J; bases unmatched to any gene: 7. RNA transcripts yielded amplified TCR beta CDR3 regions. The TCR CDR3 was amplified in a first-round RT-PCR using the HTBI primer set. TCRdb passed the multiplex PCR reads through MiXCR, listing each CDR3 protein once. The sample yields fewer than 850,000 distinct CDR3 sequences, 15% to 20% seen once. The data derive from a study of T cells in Graves' hyperthyroidism and ophthalmopathy.

The receptor comes from a man aged 50 to 59 with Graves' hyperthyroidism. The sequenced sample consisted of blood. V and J are TRBV20-1 and TRBJ1-6, with TRBD1 matching over 9 bases. The CDR3 loop reads CSASRDRVNSPLHF. Here the CDR3 DNA reads TGCAGTGCTAGCCGGGACAGGGTAAACTCACCCCTCCACTTT.